The sequence of this T cell receptor beta chain was determined in a study of blood T cell repertoires in COVID-19. The overall study: Italy, Spain and the United States were the sources of the convalescent and acute COVID-19 samples. T cells, B-cell-depleted T cells, or PBMCs provided the cDNA or gDNA that served as material.

During active infection, Seattle patients enrolled and were then monitored through disease. In the original analysis: Amplified reference gene primers provided the basis for estimating nucleated cell counts. Produced via immunoSEQ multiplex PCR; TCRdb's table is partial and in-frame only. Clone size and the V and J calls come from that table; the DNA yielded D and trimming. The sample lists 250,000 to 350,000 clones; roughly 80% were seen once. The CDR3 has 15 amino acids. Germline lookup yields CDR1 MDHEN and CDR2 SYDVKM. Losses at the gene ends were 2 bases for V and 3 bases for J; bases not matched to a gene: 2.

This sequence joins TRBV28 and TRBJ2-1; TRBD2 matches at 9 bases. This clonotype was obtained from a human donor with COVID-19, enrolled during active disease. The donor label of this sample is uncertain. The source material was peripheral blood. The CDR3 DNA is TGTGCCAGCAGTTTAGTAGCGGGAGTCTACAATGAGCAGTTCTTC. As protein: CASSLVAGVYNEQFF.